The T cell receptor beta chain described here comes from a study of cytomegalovirus exposure and HLA in healthy donors. Study results and limitations: Cytomegalovirus-associated status was assigned to approximately 160 TCR beta chains. It is likely that the observed cluster of highly shared sequence variants was a sequencing artifact.

Comment on this clone: The antigen remains undetermined.

This PCR relied on a set of 60 Vbeta primers and 13 Jbeta primers. Produced via immunoSEQ multiplex PCR; TCRdb's table is partial and in-frame only. The sample shows about 130,000 clones, over 65% of them seen only once. Germline loops: CDR1 MNHEY, CDR2 SMNVEV (reference sequence). Germline trimming cut 3 bases from V and 7 bases from J; bases unmatched to any gene: 5. The CDR3 has 15 amino acids. The TCR comes from a man aged 50-60 years in good health and CMV-seronegative. The specimen was PBMCs. The chain couples TRBV27 to TRBJ1-4; 10 positions agree with TRBD1. The CDR3 DNA follows: TGTGCCAGCAGTTTCCTCGGGACAGGGGTTGAAAAACTGTTTTTT. Amino acids: CASSFLGTGVEKLFF. Based on the CDR3 plus reference TRBV27 and TRBJ1-4, the full variable domain is EAQVTQNPRYLITVTGKKLTVTCSQNMNHEYMSWYRQDPGLGLRQIYYSMNVEVTDKGDVPEGYKVSRKEKRNFPLILESPSPNQTSLYFCASSFLGTGVEKLFFGSGTQLSVL.